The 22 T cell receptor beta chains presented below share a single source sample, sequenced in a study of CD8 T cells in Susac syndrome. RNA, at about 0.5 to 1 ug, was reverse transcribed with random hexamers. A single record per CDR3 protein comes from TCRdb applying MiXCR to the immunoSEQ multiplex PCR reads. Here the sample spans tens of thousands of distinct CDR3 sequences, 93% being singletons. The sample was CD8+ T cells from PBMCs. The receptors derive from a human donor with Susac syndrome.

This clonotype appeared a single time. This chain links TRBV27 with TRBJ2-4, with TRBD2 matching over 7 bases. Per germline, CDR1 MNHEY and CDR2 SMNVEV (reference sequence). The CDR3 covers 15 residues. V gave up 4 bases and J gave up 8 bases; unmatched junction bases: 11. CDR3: CASSSKGRGRDIQYF. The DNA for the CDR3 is TGTGCCAGCAGTTCCAAGGGGAGGGGTAGGGACATTCAGTACTTC.

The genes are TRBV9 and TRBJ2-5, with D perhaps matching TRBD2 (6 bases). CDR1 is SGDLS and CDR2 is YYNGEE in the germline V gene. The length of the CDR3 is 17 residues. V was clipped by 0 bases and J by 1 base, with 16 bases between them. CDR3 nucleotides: TGTGCCAGCAGCGTAGGGCTTAGCGGAGAAATCCAAGAGACCCAGTACTTC. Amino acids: CASSVGLSGEIQETQYF.

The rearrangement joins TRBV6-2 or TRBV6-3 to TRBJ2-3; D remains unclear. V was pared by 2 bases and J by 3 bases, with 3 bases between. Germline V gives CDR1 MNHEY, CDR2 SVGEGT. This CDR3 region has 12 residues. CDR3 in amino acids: CASSYGTDTQYF. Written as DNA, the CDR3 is TGTGCCAGCAGTTACGGGACAGATACGCAGTATTTT.

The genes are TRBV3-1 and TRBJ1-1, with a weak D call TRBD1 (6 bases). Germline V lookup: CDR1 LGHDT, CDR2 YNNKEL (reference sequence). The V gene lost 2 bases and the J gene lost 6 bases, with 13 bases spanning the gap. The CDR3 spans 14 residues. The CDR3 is CASSQITGIAEAFF. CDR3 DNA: TGTGCCAGCAGCCAAATAACAGGGATCGCTGAAGCTTTCTTT.

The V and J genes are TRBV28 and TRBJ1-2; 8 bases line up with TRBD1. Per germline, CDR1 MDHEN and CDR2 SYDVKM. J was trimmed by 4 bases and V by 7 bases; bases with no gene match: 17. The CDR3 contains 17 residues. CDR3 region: CASTNARQGTDPYGYTF. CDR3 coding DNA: TGTGCCAGCACCAATGCCCGACAGGGGACGGACCCCTATGGCTACACCTTC.

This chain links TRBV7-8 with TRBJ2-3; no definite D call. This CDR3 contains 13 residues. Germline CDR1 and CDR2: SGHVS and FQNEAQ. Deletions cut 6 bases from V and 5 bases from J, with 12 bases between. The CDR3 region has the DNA TGTGCCAGCAGTCGATCCGACGGAGATACGCAGTATTTT. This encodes CASSRSDGDTQYF.

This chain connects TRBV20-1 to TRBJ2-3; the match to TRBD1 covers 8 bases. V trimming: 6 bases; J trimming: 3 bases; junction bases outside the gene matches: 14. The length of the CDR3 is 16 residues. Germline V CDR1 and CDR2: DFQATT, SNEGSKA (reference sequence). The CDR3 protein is CSAHPTGASGTDTQYF. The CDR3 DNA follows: TGCAGTGCCCACCCGACAGGGGCAAGTGGGACAGATACGCAGTATTTT.

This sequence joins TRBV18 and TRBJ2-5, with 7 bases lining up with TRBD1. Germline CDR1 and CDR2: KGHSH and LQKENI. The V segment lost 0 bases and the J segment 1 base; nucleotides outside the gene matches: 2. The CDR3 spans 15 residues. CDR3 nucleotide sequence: TGTGCCAGCTCACCACCCTCAGGGGGCCAAGAGACCCAGTACTTC. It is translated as CASSPPSGGQETQYF.

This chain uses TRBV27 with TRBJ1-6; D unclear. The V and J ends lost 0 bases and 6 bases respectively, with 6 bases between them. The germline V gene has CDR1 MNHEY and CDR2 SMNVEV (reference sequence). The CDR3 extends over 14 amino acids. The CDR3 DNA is TGTGCCAGCAGTTTATCGTGGGGTAATTCACCCCTCCACTTT. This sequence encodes CASSLSWGNSPLHF.

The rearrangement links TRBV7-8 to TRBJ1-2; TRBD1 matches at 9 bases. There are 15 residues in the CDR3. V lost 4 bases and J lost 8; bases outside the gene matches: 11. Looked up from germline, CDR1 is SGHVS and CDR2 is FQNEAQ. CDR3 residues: CASSSWDREVGGYTF. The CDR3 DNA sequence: TGTGCCAGCAGCTCCTGGGACAGGGAGGTTGGGGGCTACACCTTC. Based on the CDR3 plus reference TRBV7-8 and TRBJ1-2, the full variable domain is GAGVSQSPRYKVAKRGQDVALRCDPISGHVSLFWYQQALGQGPEFLTYFQNEAQLDKSGLPSDRFFAERPEGSVSTLKIQRTQQEDSAVYLCASSSWDREVGGYTFGSGTRLTVV.

CDR3 bases: TGTGCCAGCAGCGACCTGACTAGCGGGGAGACCCAGTACTTC. This gives the protein CASSDLTSGETQYF. The V call is TRBV7-6, the J call TRBJ2-5; the match to TRBD2 covers 10 bases. CDR1 SGHVS and CDR2 FNYEAQ come from the germline V gene. The CDR3 is 14 amino acids. The V gene end was trimmed by 5 bases and the J gene end by 5 bases; junction bases not matched to a gene: 5.

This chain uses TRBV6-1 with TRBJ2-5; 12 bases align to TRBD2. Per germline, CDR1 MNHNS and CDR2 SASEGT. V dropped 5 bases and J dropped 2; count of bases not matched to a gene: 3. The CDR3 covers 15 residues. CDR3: CASSKTSGGQETQYF. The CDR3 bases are TGTGCCAGCAGTAAGACTAGCGGGGGACAAGAGACCCAGTACTTC.

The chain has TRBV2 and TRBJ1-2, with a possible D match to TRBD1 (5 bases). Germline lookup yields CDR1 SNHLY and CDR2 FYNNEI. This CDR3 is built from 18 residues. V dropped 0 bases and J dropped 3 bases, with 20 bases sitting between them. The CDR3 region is CASSEARGRVTPDYGYTF. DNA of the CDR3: TGTGCCAGCAGTGAAGCGAGGGGAAGGGTTACTCCGGACTATGGCTACACCTTC.

The CDR3: CASRSLTGNSPLHF. The CDR3 DNA is TGTGCCAGCAGATCCCTAACAGGGAATTCACCCCTCCACTTT. The V gene is TRBV6-1, the J gene TRBJ1-6; possible D gene TRBD1, 6 bases. Trimming took 6 bases from V and 7 from J, leaving 13 bases between them. Germline CDR1 reads MNHNS; CDR2 reads SASEGT. The CDR3 loop spans 14 amino acids.

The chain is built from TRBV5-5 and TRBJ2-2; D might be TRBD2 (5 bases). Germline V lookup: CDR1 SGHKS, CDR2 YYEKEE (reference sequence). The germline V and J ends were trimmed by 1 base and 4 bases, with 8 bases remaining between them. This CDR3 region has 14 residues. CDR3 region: CASSLSGFTGELFF. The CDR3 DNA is TGTGCCAGCAGCTTGAGCGGCTTCACCGGGGAGCTGTTTTTT.

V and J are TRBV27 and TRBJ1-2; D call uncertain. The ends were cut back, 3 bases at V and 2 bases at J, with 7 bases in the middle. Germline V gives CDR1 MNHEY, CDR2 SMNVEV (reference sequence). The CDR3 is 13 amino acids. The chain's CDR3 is CASSFSDNYGYTF. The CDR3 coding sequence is TGTGCCAGCAGTTTTTCTGACAACTATGGCTACACCTTC.

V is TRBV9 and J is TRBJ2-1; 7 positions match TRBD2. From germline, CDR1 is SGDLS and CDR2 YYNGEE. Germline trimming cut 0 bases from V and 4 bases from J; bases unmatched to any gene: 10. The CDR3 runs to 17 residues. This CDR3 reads CASSVDSGEGAYNEQFF. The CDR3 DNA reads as TGTGCCAGCAGCGTAGACTCCGGGGAGGGCGCTTACAATGAGCAGTTCTTC. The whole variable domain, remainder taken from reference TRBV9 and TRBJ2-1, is DSGVTQTPKHLITATGQRVTLRCSPRSGDLSVYWYQQSLDQGLQFLIQYYNGEERAKGNILERFSAQQFPDLHSELNLSSLELGDSALYFCASSVDSGEGAYNEQFFGPGTRLTVL.

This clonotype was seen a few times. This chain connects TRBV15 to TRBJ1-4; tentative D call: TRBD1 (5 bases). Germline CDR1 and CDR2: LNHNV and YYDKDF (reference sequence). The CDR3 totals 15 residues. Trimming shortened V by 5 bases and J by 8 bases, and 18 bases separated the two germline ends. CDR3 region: CATSSGRQRGEKLFF. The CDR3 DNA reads TGTGCCACCAGCTCCGGGCGGCAGAGGGGAGAAAAACTGTTTTTT.

The CDR3 DNA is TGCGCCAGCAGTCAATCGATCCCACAAAGCGGGGCTCGCATAGATACGCAGTATTTT. Its protein is CASSQSIPQSGARIDTQYF. This chain connects TRBV23-1 to TRBJ2-3; 7 positions agree with TRBD2. TRBV23-1 is marked as an open reading frame, function uncertain. The ends lost 0 bases at V and 5 bases at J; junction bases unmatched: 17. CDR3 length equals 19 residues.

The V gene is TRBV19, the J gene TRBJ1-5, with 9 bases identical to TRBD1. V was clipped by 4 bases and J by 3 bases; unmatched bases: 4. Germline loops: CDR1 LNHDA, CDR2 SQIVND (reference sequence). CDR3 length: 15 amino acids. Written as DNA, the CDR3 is TGTGCCAGTAGTACTACAGGGGGCCTCAATCAGCCCCAGCATTTT. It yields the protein CASSTTGGLNQPQHF.

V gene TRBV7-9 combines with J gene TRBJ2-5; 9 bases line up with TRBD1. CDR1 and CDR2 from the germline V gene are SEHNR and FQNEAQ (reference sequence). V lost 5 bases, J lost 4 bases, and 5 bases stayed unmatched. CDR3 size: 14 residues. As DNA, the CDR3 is TGTGCCAGCAGCATTGACAGGGGGACAGAGACCCAGTACTTC. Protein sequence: CASSIDRGTETQYF.

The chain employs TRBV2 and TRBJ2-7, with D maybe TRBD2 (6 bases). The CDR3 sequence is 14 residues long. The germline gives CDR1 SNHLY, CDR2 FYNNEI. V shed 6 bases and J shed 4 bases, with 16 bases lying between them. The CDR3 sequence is CASSTPGLIYEQYF. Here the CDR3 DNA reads TGTGCCAGCAGCACTCCGGGACTCATATACGAGCAGTACTTC.